These T cell receptor beta chains were read from a single sample in a study of low-dose radiotherapy and immunotherapy resistance in tumors. TCRdb called the reads again in MiXCR, with one record for every CDR3 protein. The sample has under 90,000 distinct CDR3 sequences, under 20% seen once; the top ten hold approximately 1.5%. This specimen consisted of PBMCs, obtained after low-dose radiotherapy plus immunotherapy. The receptors shown here come from a male donor with prostate cancer. The CDR3 runs from the conserved cysteine through the conserved F or W.

V gene	J gene	CDR3 protein
TRBV19	TRBJ1-2	CASSRQATSGYTF
TRBV2	TRBJ2-5	CASSEGGPRETQYF
TRBV14	TRBJ2-7	CASSQVPAEQYF
TRBV7-9	TRBJ2-2	CASSKSLAVNTGELFF
TRBV4-2	TRBJ2-5	CASSQDLLAGGAQTQYF
TRBV19	TRBJ2-1	CASRPGQGSYNEQFF
TRBV4-1	TRBJ1-5	CASSQELPGSNQPQHF
TRBV19	TRBJ2-2	CASRDLADTGELFF
TRBV20-1	TRBJ2-3	CIVGQRQDTQYF
TRBV15	TRBJ2-2	CATSRDGGNTGELFF
TRBV7-2	TRBJ2-1	CASSLQWGSGIDEQFF
TRBV9	TRBJ2-1	CASSVVGGVYNEQFF
TRBV7-2	TRBJ2-7	CASSKGGGSSYEQYF
TRBV29-1	TRBJ2-1	CSVEGGRNNEQFF
TRBV6-5	TRBJ2-2	CASSYSSGRDTGELFF
TRBV20-1	TRBJ1-2	CSAETGDPPSGYTF
TRBV20-1	TRBJ2-2	CSASWGGGELFF
TRBV30	TRBJ2-5	CAWSVISLETQYF
TRBV7-2	TRBJ1-1	CASSLGLTLRTEAFF
TRBV7-2	TRBJ2-1	CASSLARISTGNEQFF
TRBV7-2	TRBJ2-1	CASSLGGQPYNEQFF
TRBV2	TRBJ2-1	CASSPWGQGLNEQFF
TRBV30	TRBJ1-5	CAWSSGQSNQPQHF
TRBV6-2/TRBV6-3	TRBJ1-5	CASRGMGQEGNQPQHF
TRBV27	TRBJ2-7	CASSLDRGPTYEQYF
TRBV20-1	TRBJ2-3	CSARAGTSGRRTDTQYF
TRBV18	TRBJ2-2	CASSPATSVISGELFF
TRBV5-1	TRBJ2-7	CASSLEAGTYEQYF
TRBV28	TRBJ2-1	CASSLSLSSYNEQFF
TRBV27	TRBJ2-5	CASSSTGGAETQYF
TRBV4-1	TRBJ1-2	CASSTMTGEYGYTF
TRBV29-1	TRBJ2-7	CSVAYDYEQYF
TRBV9	TRBJ2-3	CASSRGQGRPTDTQYF
TRBV6-2/TRBV6-3	TRBJ2-1	CASSYYSGGSSYNEQFF
TRBV6-1	TRBJ1-4	CASSEVWGGNEKLFF
TRBV5-1	TRBJ2-4	CASSLVTGVGNIQYF
TRBV25-1	TRBJ1-4	CASSESRRANEKLFF
TRBV29-1	TRBJ2-7	CSVEDPDWGSYEQYF
TRBV7-2	TRBJ2-2	CASSPLAGELFF
TRBV18	TRBJ2-3	CASSPPMTPKDTQYF
TRBV2	TRBJ2-1	CATRASGFYNEQFF